The following is a TCR beta chain sequence with its context. Its antigen is undetermined. Time point defined: newly diagnosed GD, antithyroid drugs for less than 3 months. There was RNA extracted from PBMCs, and the TCR library was made from it. Investigators prepared the TCR beta libraries by applying iRepertoire HTBI primers and Arm-PCR of CDR3 regions. As originally analysed: In the combined samples, 62 TRBV and 14 TRBJ segments were identified. Each CDR3 protein is one row after TCRdb ran MiXCR on the multiplex PCR reads. The V and J calls and clone size are TCRdb's, not the authors'. The sample contains about 420,000 distinct CDR3 sequences, about 15% of which appear only once. This entry comes from a study of regulatory T cells in long-lasting Graves disease. At the level of the study: Graves' patients diagnosed newly had used antithyroid drugs under 3 months. Study-level points and caveats: Public clonotype sharing was higher in persistent than newly diagnosed patients. Peripheral blood was the sole material, not thyroid tissue.

The CDR3 is 13 amino acids. V was clipped by 7 bases and J by 6 bases; unmatched bases: 8. Germline V gene lookup returns CDR1 DFQATT and CDR2 SNEGSKA (reference sequence). These data were likewise used in another study, on T cells in Graves' hyperthyroidism and ophthalmopathy.

The sequence was obtained from a woman under 30 with Graves disease. The rearrangement joins TRBV20-1 to TRBJ1-4; 7 bases agree with TRBD1. The sample consisted of peripheral blood mononuclear cells (PBMCs), taken at new diagnosis, from a patient treated with antithyroid drugs. The CDR3 loop is CSVSGQHHEKLFF. The CDR3, as DNA: TGCAGTGTTTCGGGACAGCACCATGAAAAACTGTTTTTT.